The 26 T cell receptor beta chains presented below share a single source sample, sequenced in a study of blood T cell repertoires in COVID-19. TCRdb keeps only in-frame clones here, not all; method: immunoSEQ multiplex PCR. The sample includes about 210,000 clones, more than 80% seen only once; the top ten take roughly 7%. What was sequenced was peripheral blood. The receptors were sampled from a woman aged 80 or over with COVID-19, enrolled during active disease.

The chain joins TRBV6-5 to TRBJ1-2; D is unresolved. Germline V gives CDR1 MNHEY, CDR2 SVGAGI. The CDR3 has 14 amino acids. V lost 10 bases and J 6 bases, leaving 21 bases between the germline ends. CDR3 nucleotide sequence: TGTGCCACCACTTACAGCATAACCTCGAATGGCTACACCTTC. Encoded protein: CATTYSITSNGYTF.

This chain connects TRBV4-2 to TRBJ1-6, with a possible D match to TRBD1 (5 bases). The CDR3 covers 17 residues. Trimming removed 2 bases at V and 10 bases at J, with 21 bases between. Germline CDR1 is LGHNA and CDR2 is YNFKEQ. The CDR3 loop reads CASSQPSTWGGDSPLHF. DNA of the CDR3: TGTGCCAGCAGCCAACCTTCAACCTGGGGGGGAGACTCACCCCTCCACTTT.

The V call is TRBV3-1 (or the pseudogene TRBV3-2), the J call TRBJ2-5, with 9 bases that match TRBD1. The CDR3 contains 13 residues. J gave up 4 bases and V 6 bases, and 3 bases lay outside the gene matches. CDR1 and CDR2 from the germline V gene are LGHDT and YNNKEL (reference sequence). The CDR3 bases are TGTGCCAGCAGGGGGGGACAGGGAGAGACCCAGTACTTC. This gives the protein CASRGGQGETQYF.

This rearrangement joins TRBV6-1 to TRBJ2-7, with 8 bases aligning to TRBD1. The germline V gene has CDR1 MNHNS and CDR2 SASEGT. The V segment lost 0 bases and the J segment 6 bases; nucleotides outside the gene matches: 7. There are 15 residues in the CDR3. The CDR3 coding sequence is TGTGCCAGCAGTGAAGCGCACGGACAGGGACGCGAGCAGTACTTC. Translation gives CASSEAHGQGREQYF.

Only a few counts were recorded for this clone. The chain combines TRBV5-1 with TRBJ2-7; D is undetermined. V was shortened by 3 bases and J by 0 bases, with 16 bases between the two germline ends. Per germline, CDR1 SGHRS and CDR2 YFSETQ. The CDR3 covers 16 residues. CDR3 region: CASSSTPIEVSYEQYF. CDR3 in DNA: TGCGCCAGCAGCTCGACTCCCATCGAGGTCTCCTACGAGCAGTACTTC.

The genes are TRBV7-9 and TRBJ2-1; D might be TRBD1 (6 bases). CDR1 and CDR2 from the germline V gene are SEHNR and FQNEAQ (reference sequence). Trimming cost V 2 bases and J 12 bases, with 14 bases left between them. The CDR3 is made up of 13 amino acids. CDR3 bases: TGTGCCAGCAGCTTACATGGGGGCTCGATGCAGTTCTTC. This codes for CASSLHGGSMQFF.

This chain links TRBV7-9 with TRBJ1-5, with D tentatively TRBD1 (6 bases). Trimming left V 5 bases short and J 4 bases short, with 12 bases between. Germline lookup yields CDR1 SEHNR and CDR2 FQNEAQ (reference sequence). This CDR3 has 14 amino acids. The CDR3 protein is CASSLWDTNQPQHF. CDR3 bases: TGTGCCAGCAGCCTATGGGACACTAATCAGCCCCAGCATTTT.

The rearrangement uses TRBV3-1 (or the pseudogene TRBV3-2) and TRBJ2-7; 7 nucleotides align to TRBD1. The V gene's germline CDR1 is LGHDT and CDR2 YNNKEL (reference sequence). This CDR3 has 13 amino acids. The trim removed 6 bases at V and 6 bases at J, leaving 8 bases unmatched. CDR3 loop: CASRFQQGFEQYF. CDR3 nucleotides: TGTGCCAGCAGGTTTCAACAGGGGTTCGAGCAGTACTTC.

CDR3 nucleotide sequence: TGTGCCAGCAGTCCGGACATTTCTGGAAACACCATATATTTT. It specifies CASSPDISGNTIYF. This chain connects TRBV5-4 to TRBJ1-3; D might be TRBD1 (5 bases). This CDR3 comprises 14 residues. The germline V and J ends were trimmed by 5 bases and 1 base, with 10 bases remaining between them. The germline CDR1 and CDR2 sequences are SGHNT and YYREEE (reference sequence).

This CDR3 is CASTPGGQGSEQYF. Here the CDR3 DNA reads TGTGCCAGCACCCCGGGGGGGCAGGGCAGCGAGCAGTACTTC. This chain uses TRBV28 with TRBJ2-7, with 8 bases matching TRBD2. Per the germline V gene, CDR1 is MDHEN and CDR2 is SYDVKM. J was trimmed by 6 bases and V by 7 bases; bases with no gene match: 11. This CDR3 has 14 residues.

The V gene is TRBV15, the J gene TRBJ2-3; D gene unclear. V was shortened by 7 bases and J by 2 bases, with 7 bases between the two germline ends. Germline loops: CDR1 LNHNV, CDR2 YYDKDF (reference sequence). The CDR3 length is 12 residues. DNA of the CDR3: TGTGCCACCAATGGGCACACAGATACGCAGTATTTT. The encoded protein is CATNGHTDTQYF. Full variable domain (rest looked up from reference TRBV15 and TRBJ2-3): DAMVIQNPRYQVTQFGKPVTLSCSQTLNHNVMYWYQQKSSQAPKLLFHYYDKDFNNEADTPDNFQSRRPNTSFCFLDIRSPGLGDTAMYLCATNGHTDTQYFGPGTRLTVL.

J is TRBJ2-7 and V is TRBV21-1; the tabulated D call, TRBD2, remains unverified against the DNA. TRBV21-1 is a listed pseudogene. The CDR3 extends over 15 amino acids. Here the CDR3 DNA reads TGTGCCAGCAGCGCGTCATGGGACTCCATAGGGGAGCAGTACTTC. Residues: CASSASWDSIGEQYF.

The rearrangement joins TRBV5-1 to TRBJ2-7, with D possibly being TRBD2 (7 bases). Germline V gives CDR1 SGHRS, CDR2 YFSETQ. V dropped 2 bases and J dropped 2 bases, with 17 bases sitting between them. CDR3 length: 16 amino acids. The chain's CDR3 is CASSLGGSGDPYEQYF. The CDR3 DNA follows: TGCGCCAGCAGCTTAGGGGGAAGCGGGGACCCCTACGAGCAGTACTTC.

The chain uses TRBV12-5 and TRBJ1-5; maybe TRBD1 (6 bases). From germline, CDR1 is LGHNT and CDR2 FRNRAP. This CDR3 comprises 16 residues. Trimming pared 3 bases from V and 2 bases from J, leaving 14 bases between. The CDR3 spells CASGLTGSSGNQPQHF. CDR3 coding DNA: TGTGCTAGTGGTTTAACAGGGAGTAGTGGCAATCAGCCCCAGCATTTT.

This chain uses TRBV5-1 with TRBJ2-2; D gene uncertain. Trimming shortened V by 0 bases and J by 1 base, and 7 bases separated the two germline ends. This CDR3 contains 15 residues. Germline values: CDR1 SGHRS, CDR2 YFSETQ. The CDR3 DNA is TGCGCCAGCAGCTTGGGTCAGGTGAACACCGGGGAGCTGTTTTTT. Protein product: CASSLGQVNTGELFF.

The rearrangement uses TRBV28 and TRBJ2-7; 7 bases align to TRBD1. CDR3 size: 13 residues. V lost 4 bases, J lost 3 bases, and 3 bases stayed unmatched. Germline CDR1 and CDR2: MDHEN and SYDVKM. The CDR3 sequence is CASSSTGIYEQYF. Written as DNA, the CDR3 is TGTGCCAGCAGTTCGACAGGGATCTACGAGCAGTACTTC.

The chain has TRBV3-1 (or the pseudogene TRBV3-2) and TRBJ2-3; tentative D call: TRBD2 (7 bases). Trimming pared 3 bases from V and 7 bases from J, leaving 11 bases between. Germline V gene sequence: CDR1 LGHDT, CDR2 YNNKEL (reference sequence). CDR3 length equals 13 residues. CDR3 residues: CASSQGGRNTQYF. In DNA form, the CDR3 reads TGTGCCAGCAGCCAGGGGGGGCGCAATACGCAGTATTTT.

This clone was seen just once. This sequence joins TRBV10-2 and TRBJ2-7; 11 nucleotides line up with TRBD2. The V gene's germline CDR1 is WSHSY and CDR2 SAAADI. The CDR3 has 15 amino acids. The V and J ends lost 6 bases and 1 base, in that order; junction bases with no gene match: 5. CDR3 bases: TGCGCCAGCAGACGGGGACTAGCGGAGTCCTACGAGCAGTACTTC. Translating it yields CASRRGLAESYEQYF.

This chain links TRBV5-4 with TRBJ2-1; D call uncertain. With 1 base removed from V and 7 bases from J, the gap between germline ends came to 12 bases. This CDR3 comprises 14 residues. Germline V gene lookup returns CDR1 SGHNT and CDR2 YYREEE (reference sequence). CDR3 residues: CASSLSRSTNEQFF. CDR3 in DNA: TGTGCCAGCAGCTTGAGTCGGAGCACTAATGAGCAGTTCTTC.

V gene TRBV9 combines with J gene TRBJ2-5; TRBD1 is a possible D gene (5 bases). Trimming removed 4 bases at V and 2 bases at J, with 9 bases between. Looked up from germline, CDR1 is SGDLS and CDR2 is YYNGEE. The CDR3 contains 13 residues. CDR3 DNA sequence: TGTGCCAGCAGCAAGACAGAGCAAGAGACCCAGTACTTC. Its translation: CASSKTEQETQYF.

The chain joins TRBV29-1 to TRBJ1-5; 10 bases line up with TRBD1. With 6 bases clipped from V and 6 bases from J, the junction kept 11 bases outside the gene matches. Germline CDR1 reads SQVTM; CDR2 reads ANQGSEA. The CDR3 runs 15 residues. CDR3 sequence: CSVVEGTGAGQPQHF. The DNA for the CDR3 is TGCAGCGTAGTTGAGGGGACAGGGGCGGGTCAGCCCCAGCATTTT.

This clone showed up just once. The chain couples TRBV27 to TRBJ2-3; TRBD2 aligns across 11 bases. This CDR3 comprises 13 residues. Germline assignment: CDR1 MNHEY and CDR2 SMNVEV (reference sequence). The V segment lost 7 bases and the J segment 6 bases; nucleotides outside the gene matches: 3. The CDR3 DNA reads TGTGCCAGCAAGACTAGCGGGGTTGATACGCAGTATTTT. It translates to CASKTSGVDTQYF.

J is TRBJ1-1 and V is TRBV6-5; 9 bases are a match to TRBD1. The CDR3 runs to 14 residues. With V trimmed by 5 bases and J by 6 bases, 7 bases remained unmatched. Germline-derived CDR1 and CDR2 are MNHEY and SVGAGI. CDR3 in DNA: TGTGCCAGCAGTCCCGGGACAGGGCGGGCTGAAGCTTTCTTT. Residues: CASSPGTGRAEAFF.

The chain couples TRBV15 to TRBJ2-7; no clear D gene. Trimming pared 0 bases from V and 7 bases from J, leaving 10 bases between. CDR1 is LNHNV and CDR2 is YYDKDF in the germline V gene (reference sequence). The CDR3 has 13 amino acids. CDR3 nucleotide sequence: TGTGCCACCAGCAGAGATCGGGTTGGAGAGCAGTACTTC. Encoded protein: CATSRDRVGEQYF.

This clone appeared once. The rearrangement joins TRBV6-5 to TRBJ2-3; no firm D call. Germline CDR1 MNHEY, CDR2 SVGAGI. The CDR3 length is 14 residues. V lost 0 bases to trimming and J lost 5 bases, with 9 bases between them. The CDR3 loop is CASSYSGSVDTQYF. CDR3 DNA sequence: TGTGCCAGCAGTTACTCTGGCAGCGTAGATACGCAGTATTTT.

This chain joins TRBV19 and TRBJ1-1; no reliable D call. CDR1 and CDR2 (germline): LNHDA, SQIVND (reference sequence). Trimming cost V 7 bases and J 4 bases, with 7 bases left between them. The CDR3 loop spans 11 amino acids. The CDR3 is CASKYSTEAFF. In DNA form, the CDR3 reads TGTGCCAGTAAGTACAGCACTGAAGCTTTCTTT.